The clone carrying this T cell receptor beta chain was recorded once. Germline V gene sequence: CDR1 WSHSY, CDR2 SAAADI. With 4 bases clipped from V and 3 bases from J, the junction kept 1 base outside the gene matches. The CDR3 totals 13 residues. Sequencing used immunoSEQ multiplex PCR; TCRdb keeps in-frame clones, though not all of them. Of about 190,000 clones in the sample, 80% to 85% were seen once. This record belongs to a study of blood T cell repertoires in COVID-19. The overall study: Nucleic acid was either cDNA or gDNA, and it came from T cells, B-cell-depleted T cells, or PBMCs.

The sample consisted of peripheral blood. V is TRBV10-2 and J is TRBJ2-7; 9 bases match TRBD2. This receptor was identified in a woman in her 40s with acute or convalescent COVID-19. In DNA form, the CDR3 reads TGCGCCAGCAGTGTTAGCGGGAGCTACGAGCAGTACTTC. Its protein product is CASSVSGSYEQYF.